Each of the 21 T cell receptor beta chains below was sequenced from the same sample in a study of blood T cell repertoires in COVID-19 (TCRdb year 2020). The library was built by means of the immunoSEQ multiplex PCR assay. TCRdb re-hosts the immuneACCESS table, in-frame sequences only. Its copies lack some clones; in the studies checked, an unresolved V gene accounts for under half of them, and the cause for the rest is not known. The sample profile shows about 250,000 clones; roughly 85% of them were found once. The top ten hold over 7.5% of the sample. Source material: PBMCs or T cells enriched from blood (not recorded which). The receptors stem from a woman between 50 and 59 years old with acute COVID-19.

This clone appeared a single time. This chain uses TRBV19 with TRBJ1-2, with D tentatively TRBD1 (5 bases). The CDR3 is 16 residues long. Germline CDR1 is LNHDA and CDR2 is SQIVND (reference sequence). The V gene lost 5 bases and the J gene lost 2 bases, with 18 bases spanning the gap. The CDR3 DNA sequence: TGTGCCAGTAGTTTCTTCGGGGGAGGACAAAACTATGGCTACACCTTC. Amino acids: CASSFFGGGQNYGYTF.

This chain connects TRBV29-1 to TRBJ1-1; tentative D call: TRBD1 (5 bases). V was trimmed by 6 bases and J by 4 bases, leaving 15 bases between them. The germline CDR1 and CDR2 sequences are SQVTM and ANQGSEA. There are 13 residues in the CDR3. As DNA, the CDR3 is TGCAGCGTGACCCCCAGGGTTGTCACTGAAGCTTTCTTT. This gives the protein CSVTPRVVTEAFF.

This chain links TRBV6-5 with TRBJ1-1; TRBD1 aligns across 8 bases. The germline V gene has CDR1 MNHEY and CDR2 SVGAGI. The CDR3 loop spans 15 amino acids. The CDR3 loop reads CTSSRGAGGSPEAFF. The CDR3 bases are TGTACGTCATCGAGAGGGGCAGGGGGCAGCCCTGAAGCTTTCTTT.

This clone came up a few times. The V call is TRBV12-3 or TRBV12-4, the J call TRBJ1-4; 7 nucleotides match TRBD1. This CDR3 comprises 13 residues. The V segment lost 5 bases and the J segment 6 bases; nucleotides outside the gene matches: 3. The CDR3 reads CASSIGQDEKLFF. Here the CDR3 DNA reads TGTGCCAGCAGTATCGGACAGGATGAAAAACTGTTTTTT.

In its sample, this clone was seen a few times. The chain combines TRBV27 with TRBJ2-5, with TRBD2 identical over 10 bases. Per germline, CDR1 MNHEY and CDR2 SMNVEV (reference sequence). This CDR3 is built from 15 residues. Unmatched junction bases numbered 5, after V lost 2 bases and J lost 5 bases. The CDR3 nucleotides are TGTGCCAGCAGTTTAAAGGGACTAGCGTCGGAGACCCAGTACTTC. The encoded protein is CASSLKGLASETQYF.

This clone appeared a few times. The V call is TRBV12-3 or TRBV12-4, the J call TRBJ1-4, with no clear D. Trimming took off 6 bases at V and 6 bases at J, with 11 bases between the two ends. The CDR3 contains 13 residues. The CDR3 region has the DNA TGTGCCAGCAGGACGGGGTTGGATGAAAAACTGTTTTTT. It is translated as CASRTGLDEKLFF.

The chain recombines TRBV7-9 with TRBJ1-5, with D tentatively TRBD1 (5 bases). Between the trimmed V and J ends, which lost 5 bases and 7 bases, there was a span of 12 bases. This CDR3 spans 13 amino acids. CDR1 and CDR2 (germline): SEHNR, FQNEAQ (reference sequence). The CDR3 loop reads CASSGGARQPQHF. The CDR3 DNA reads as TGTGCCAGCAGCGGCGGGGCTCGGCAGCCCCAGCATTTT.

This chain joins TRBV29-1 and TRBJ2-7; TRBD1 agrees at 7 bases. The CDR3 totals 14 residues. The germline gives CDR1 SQVTM, CDR2 ANQGSEA. With V trimmed by 1 base and J by 1 base, 4 bases remained unmatched. CDR3 sequence (DNA): TGCAGCGTTGAAGCTACGGGACAGTCCTACGAGCAGTACTTC. Translating it yields CSVEATGQSYEQYF.

V usage is TRBV12-3 or TRBV12-4 and J usage is TRBJ1-2; perhaps TRBD1 as D (6 bases). The CDR3 sequence is 13 residues long. V lost 3 bases, J lost 7 bases, and 12 bases lay in between. CDR3 loop: CASSFGGRGGYTF. CDR3 bases: TGTGCCAGCAGTTTTGGGGGCCGGGGTGGCTACACCTTC.

The V call is TRBV5-6, the J call TRBJ2-7; D might be TRBD1 (7 bases). The germline gives CDR1 SGHDT, CDR2 YYEEEE. The V and J ends lost 3 bases and 2 bases respectively, with 15 bases between them. This CDR3 comprises 15 residues. The CDR3 nucleotides read TGTGCCAGCAGCTGGGGGGACAGTCCTGCCTACGAGCAGTACTTC. Translating gives CASSWGDSPAYEQYF.

This clone showed up just once. The chain couples TRBV7-2 to TRBJ1-1; no reliable D call. V was cut by 1 base and J by 6 bases, with 15 bases left in between. The germline CDR1 and CDR2 sequences are SGHTA and FQGNSA. This CDR3 contains 15 residues. In DNA form, the CDR3 reads TGTGCCAGCAGCTTAGTGCGCGCAAGAGGCTCTGAAGCTTTCTTT. Translating it yields CASSLVRARGSEAFF.

The chain joins TRBV2 to TRBJ1-1; no reliable D call. There are 14 residues in the CDR3. Germline CDR1 is SNHLY and CDR2 is FYNNEI. Trimming took off 5 bases at V and 1 base at J, with 11 bases between the two ends. The CDR3 here is CASSPLVTNTEAFF. The CDR3 nucleotides read TGTGCCAGCAGTCCCCTAGTCACGAACACTGAAGCTTTCTTT.

V gene TRBV2 combines with J gene TRBJ2-6, with 7 bases fitting TRBD1. Per the germline V gene, CDR1 is SNHLY and CDR2 is FYNNEI. After removal of 5 bases from V and 2 bases from J, the junction contained 3 bases not matched to a gene. The CDR3 is 15 residues long. The CDR3 loop reads CASSPDRAGANVLTF. CDR3 DNA: TGTGCCAGCAGTCCCGACAGGGCTGGGGCCAACGTCCTGACTTTC.

The rearrangement uses TRBV7-2 and TRBJ2-1; the D gene is possibly TRBD2 (5 bases). In germline, CDR1 is SGHTA, CDR2 FQGNSA. The CDR3 totals 12 residues. Trimming pared 5 bases from V and 9 bases from J, leaving 11 bases between. DNA of the CDR3: TGTGCCAGCAGCCGTTATGAGGGTGAGCAGTTCTTC. This encodes CASSRYEGEQFF. Full variable domain (rest looked up from reference TRBV7-2 and TRBJ2-1): GAGVSQSPSNKVTEKGKDVELRCDPISGHTALYWYRQSLGQGLEFLIYFQGNSAPDKSGLPSDRFSAERTGGSVSTLTIQRTQQEDSAVYLCASSRYEGEQFFGPGTRLTVL.

This chain connects TRBV19 to TRBJ1-2; 9 bases map to TRBD1. The germline V gene encodes CDR1 LNHDA and CDR2 SQIVND (reference sequence). This CDR3 contains 17 residues. The ends lost 5 bases at V and 4 bases at J; junction bases unmatched: 14. CDR3 sequence (DNA): TGTGCCAGTAGTCCGTTACAGGGGGCCAAATTAAGCTATGGCTACACCTTC. The encoded protein is CASSPLQGAKLSYGYTF.

The chain carries TRBV3-1 (or the pseudogene TRBV3-2) and TRBJ1-1, with 10 bases matching TRBD1. This CDR3 has 14 residues. Germline lookup yields CDR1 LGHDT and CDR2 YNNKEL (reference sequence). The ends lost 4 bases at V and 5 bases at J; junction bases unmatched: 4. This CDR3 is CASSRDRGSTEAFF. The CDR3 DNA reads TGTGCCAGCAGCCGGGACAGGGGAAGTACTGAAGCTTTCTTT.

The rearrangement uses TRBV19 and TRBJ2-1; 8 bases agree with TRBD2. Germline-derived CDR1 and CDR2 are LNHDA and SQIVND (reference sequence). With 5 bases clipped from V and 5 bases from J, the junction kept 8 bases outside the gene matches. The CDR3 loop spans 15 amino acids. The CDR3 spells CASSVRGASNNEQFF. Written as DNA, the CDR3 is TGTGCCAGTAGTGTGCGGGGGGCCTCGAACAATGAGCAGTTCTTC.

V and J are TRBV3-1 (or the pseudogene TRBV3-2) and TRBJ2-3, with a weak D call TRBD2 (5 bases). CDR1 LGHDT and CDR2 YNNKEL come from the germline V gene (reference sequence). V was clipped by 5 bases and J by 5 bases, with 17 bases between them. The CDR3 extends over 15 amino acids. The CDR3 is CASSLPWAGKDTQYF. The CDR3 nucleotides are TGTGCCAGCAGCTTACCATGGGCCGGGAAAGATACGCAGTATTTT.

DNA of the CDR3: TGTGCCAGCCGTCCGGGTCCCCTCTCAACGGCCAAAAACATTCAGTACTTC. This gives the protein CASRPGPLSTAKNIQYF. The chain is built from TRBV7-2 and TRBJ2-4; D not certain. CDR3 length: 17 residues. V shed 8 bases and J shed 1 base, with 21 bases lying between them. Germline V gives CDR1 SGHTA, CDR2 FQGNSA.

V usage is TRBV19 and J usage is TRBJ2-7; 9 bases align to TRBD1. In germline, CDR1 is LNHDA, CDR2 SQIVND (reference sequence). This CDR3 spans 15 amino acids. Germline trimming cut 4 bases from V and 4 bases from J; bases unmatched to any gene: 8. CDR3 residues: CASSTRRQGVYEQYF. The CDR3 DNA follows: TGTGCCAGTAGTACGCGACGACAGGGGGTGTACGAGCAGTACTTC.

The chain uses TRBV9 and TRBJ1-2; weak D call: TRBD1 (5 bases). The CDR3 runs to 16 residues. V was pared by 4 bases and J by 4 bases, with 20 bases between. Per germline, CDR1 SGDLS and CDR2 YYNGEE. The CDR3 nucleotides read TGTGCCAGCAGCTCTAAGGAGGGGTCCCAAGTCTATGGCTACACCTTC. Translating it yields CASSSKEGSQVYGYTF.